This entry features one TCR beta chain sequence. Its antigen remains unknown. The germline CDR1 and CDR2 sequences are SGHAT and FQNNGV. This CDR3 is built from 15 residues. Trimming at V came to 5 bases and at J to 6 bases, leaving 9 bases not matched to a gene. Sequencing libraries made from TCR beta cDNA carried unique molecular identifiers. TCRdb passed the PCR reads through MiXCR, listing each CDR3 protein once. The sample has approximately 660,000 distinct CDR3 sequences; approximately 59% are singletons. The data belong to a study of post-analysis software for immune sequencing data. Broader study findings: When patients were compared with controls, about 5 TRBV segments were more frequent, TRBV5-6, TRBV5-1 and TRBV20-1 among them.

The chain is built from TRBV11-2 and TRBJ2-3; TRBD2 matches 9 bases. Source material: blood. The TCR sequence derives from a girl aged 2-10 years with multiple sclerosis. The CDR3 sequence: CASSPGTSLYDTQYF. As DNA, the CDR3 is TGTGCCAGCAGCCCTGGGACTAGCCTTTACGATACGCAGTATTTT.